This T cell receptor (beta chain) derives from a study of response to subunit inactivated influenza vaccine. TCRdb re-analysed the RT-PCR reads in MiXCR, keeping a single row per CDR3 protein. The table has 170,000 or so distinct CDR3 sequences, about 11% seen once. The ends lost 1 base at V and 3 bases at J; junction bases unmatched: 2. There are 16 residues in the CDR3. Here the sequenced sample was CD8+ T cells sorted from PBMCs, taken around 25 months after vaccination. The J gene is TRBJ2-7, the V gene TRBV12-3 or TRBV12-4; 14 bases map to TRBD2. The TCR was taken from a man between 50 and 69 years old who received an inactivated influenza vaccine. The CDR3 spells CASSLGLAGGDYEQYF. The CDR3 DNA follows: TGTGCCAGCAGTTTAGGACTAGCGGGAGGGGACTACGAGCAGTACTTC.